These T cell receptor beta chains were read from a single sample in a study of early T cells in non-severe SARS-CoV-2 infection. TCRdb reprocessed the 5' RACE reads via MiXCR and lists one record per CDR3 protein. The table has tens of thousands of distinct CDR3 sequences, about 8% seen once; the top ten hold around 3.4%. Sequences were obtained from whole blood. Every receptor here comes from an adult who was a healthcare worker with PCR-confirmed SARS-CoV-2 infection or an uninfected control (not recorded which). The CDR3 runs from the conserved cysteine through the conserved F or W. Each record gives: clone size, D gene, J gene, V gene, CDR3 protein, CDR3 DNA. A D gene is named only where the DNA matches it firmly. Not every row has a clone size; where given, it reads once, few, many or a size class.

clone size: few; D gene: .; J gene: TRBJ2-5; V gene: TRBV5-1; CDR3 protein: CASSLEGRERGGATQYF; CDR3 DNA: TGCGCCAGCAGCTTGGAGGGCAGGGAACGCGGCGGGGCGACCCAGTACTTC
clone size: .; D gene: .; J gene: TRBJ1-1; V gene: TRBV7-9; CDR3 protein: CASSLLGVTEAFF; CDR3 DNA: TGTGCCAGCAGCTTACTGGGGGTAACTGAAGCTTTCTTT
clone size: few; D gene: TRBD1; J gene: TRBJ1-1; V gene: TRBV3-1; CDR3 protein: CASSWTGALNTEAFF; CDR3 DNA: TGTGCCAGCAGCTGGACAGGGGCCTTGAACACTGAAGCTTTCTTT
clone size: .; D gene: .; J gene: TRBJ2-7; V gene: TRBV20-1; CDR3 protein: CSAILPRADYEQYF; CDR3 DNA: TGCAGTGCTATTCTTCCGAGGGCGGACTACGAGCAGTACTTC
clone size: few; D gene: .; J gene: TRBJ1-2; V gene: TRBV12-3/TRBV12-4; CDR3 protein: CASRIRFYGYTF; CDR3 DNA: TGTGCCAGCAGGATCCGGTTTTATGGCTACACCTTC
clone size: many; D gene: .; J gene: TRBJ2-1; V gene: TRBV11-3; CDR3 protein: CASSLGGEGKVEQFF; CDR3 DNA: TGTGCCAGCAGCCTAGGGGGGGAGGGCAAGGTTGAGCAGTTCTTC
clone size: .; D gene: .; J gene: TRBJ2-2; V gene: TRBV27; CDR3 protein: CASSPGPLITGELFF; CDR3 DNA: TGTGCCAGCAGTCCGGGGCCGTTGATTACCGGGGAGCTGTTTTTT
clone size: many; D gene: .; J gene: TRBJ1-2; V gene: TRBV27; CDR3 protein: CASRGPGSRINGYTF; CDR3 DNA: TGTGCCAGCAGGGGGCCCGGCTCTAGGATCAATGGCTACACCTTC
clone size: .; D gene: .; J gene: TRBJ1-1; V gene: TRBV7-3; CDR3 protein: CASSLGRSEAFF; CDR3 DNA: TGTGCCAGCAGCTTAGGAAGAAGTGAAGCTTTCTTT
clone size: many; D gene: TRBD1; J gene: TRBJ2-5; V gene: TRBV9; CDR3 protein: CASGLSDRVIETQYF; CDR3 DNA: TGTGCCTCGGGTTTGTCGGACAGGGTCATAGAGACCCAGTACTTC
clone size: few; D gene: .; J gene: TRBJ2-5; V gene: TRBV20-1; CDR3 protein: CSAGRLAELVETQYF; CDR3 DNA: TGCAGTGCTGGTCGTCTTGCGGAGCTTGTAGAGACCCAGTACTTC
clone size: few; D gene: TRBD1; J gene: TRBJ2-7; V gene: TRBV15; CDR3 protein: CATSRDRDRGYEQYF; CDR3 DNA: TGTGCCACCAGCAGAGATCGGGACAGGGGCTACGAGCAGTACTTC
clone size: few; D gene: .; J gene: TRBJ1-3; V gene: TRBV11-2; CDR3 protein: CASSTGPIQYTIYF; CDR3 DNA: TGTGCCAGCAGCACCGGCCCCATTCAATACACCATATATTTT
clone size: .; D gene: .; J gene: TRBJ1-1; V gene: TRBV20-1; CDR3 protein: CSAGVNTEAFF; CDR3 DNA: TGCAGCGCAGGGGTGAACACTGAAGCTTTCTTT
clone size: .; D gene: .; J gene: TRBJ1-1; V gene: TRBV5-1; CDR3 protein: CASSRDTEAFF; CDR3 DNA: TGCGCCAGCAGCAGGGACACCGAAGCTTTCTTT
clone size: many; D gene: TRBD2; J gene: TRBJ2-2; V gene: TRBV7-8; CDR3 protein: CASSLRTSGTTAGELFF; CDR3 DNA: TGTGCCAGCAGCTTAAGGACTAGCGGGACTACGGCCGGGGAGCTGTTTTTT
clone size: once; D gene: .; J gene: TRBJ2-7; V gene: TRBV10-2; CDR3 protein: CASRLGFDSYEQYF; CDR3 DNA: TGCGCCAGCAGGTTAGGATTCGACTCCTACGAGCAGTACTTC
clone size: many; D gene: .; J gene: TRBJ2-7; V gene: TRBV2; CDR3 protein: CASSDWTRSYEQYF; CDR3 DNA: TGTGCCAGCAGTGATTGGACTCGCTCCTACGAGCAGTACTTC
clone size: many; D gene: .; J gene: TRBJ1-2; V gene: TRBV29-1; CDR3 protein: CSVAGYTPPNYGYTF; CDR3 DNA: TGCAGCGTTGCAGGATATACACCACCTAACTATGGCTACACCTTC
clone size: many; D gene: TRBD1; J gene: TRBJ1-2; V gene: TRBV19; CDR3 protein: CATSAQGATSYGYTF; CDR3 DNA: TGTGCCACCAGCGCCCAGGGGGCGACCTCCTATGGCTACACCTTC
clone size: .; D gene: .; J gene: TRBJ2-7; V gene: TRBV7-6; CDR3 protein: CASSLGVEVAYEQYF; CDR3 DNA: TGTGCCAGCAGCTTAGGGGTGGAGGTCGCCTACGAGCAGTACTTC
clone size: many; D gene: .; J gene: TRBJ2-7; V gene: TRBV3-1; CDR3 protein: CASSQAGEQYF; CDR3 DNA: TGTGCCAGCAGCCAAGCCGGCGAGCAGTACTTC
clone size: few; D gene: .; J gene: TRBJ2-1; V gene: TRBV7-9; CDR3 protein: CASLSSGLNEQFF; CDR3 DNA: TGTGCCAGCTTAAGTAGCGGACTCAATGAGCAGTTCTTC
clone size: many; D gene: TRBD1; J gene: TRBJ1-1; V gene: TRBV28; CDR3 protein: CASSPEGAITEAFF; CDR3 DNA: TGTGCCAGCAGTCCTGAGGGGGCGATCACTGAAGCTTTCTTT
clone size: many; D gene: TRBD1; J gene: TRBJ2-5; V gene: TRBV2; CDR3 protein: CASSEETGGLGTQYF; CDR3 DNA: TGTGCCAGCAGTGAAGAGACAGGGGGTTTGGGGACCCAGTACTTC
clone size: many; D gene: .; J gene: TRBJ2-7; V gene: TRBV12-3/TRBV12-4; CDR3 protein: CASTPGGRFYEQYF; CDR3 DNA: TGTGCCAGCACTCCGGGGGGCAGATTCTACGAGCAGTACTTC
clone size: many; D gene: .; J gene: TRBJ2-7; V gene: TRBV20-1; CDR3 protein: CSAIEALSSYEQYF; CDR3 DNA: TGCAGTGCCATAGAAGCGCTGAGCTCCTACGAGCAGTACTTC
clone size: few; D gene: .; J gene: TRBJ1-6; V gene: TRBV14; CDR3 protein: CASSLSFRPLHF; CDR3 DNA: TGTGCCAGCAGCCTATCGTTCCGTCCCCTCCACTTT
clone size: many; D gene: .; J gene: TRBJ2-2; V gene: TRBV11-2; CDR3 protein: CASSLPPNTGELFF; CDR3 DNA: TGTGCCAGCAGCTTGCCTCCGAACACCGGGGAGCTGTTTTTT
clone size: .; D gene: .; J gene: TRBJ2-1; V gene: TRBV5-4; CDR3 protein: CASSSFGEQFF; CDR3 DNA: TGTGCCAGCAGCTCGTTTGGTGAGCAGTTCTTC
clone size: few; D gene: .; J gene: TRBJ2-7; V gene: TRBV5-4; CDR3 protein: CASSLGTTLGEQYF; CDR3 DNA: TGTGCCAGCAGCTTGGGGACTACACTGGGGGAGCAGTACTTC
clone size: few; D gene: TRBD2; J gene: TRBJ2-5; V gene: TRBV3-1; CDR3 protein: CASSTRTSGDQETQYF; CDR3 DNA: TGTGCCAGCAGCACCCGGACTAGCGGGGACCAAGAGACCCAGTACTTC
clone size: many; D gene: .; J gene: TRBJ2-5; V gene: TRBV7-3; CDR3 protein: CASSHPPKETQYF; CDR3 DNA: TGTGCCAGCAGCCACCCCCCCAAAGAGACCCAGTACTTC
clone size: many; D gene: .; J gene: TRBJ2-5; V gene: TRBV7-9; CDR3 protein: CASSTRRRIETQYF; CDR3 DNA: TGTGCCAGCAGCACGCGTCGAAGGATAGAGACCCAGTACTTC